One sample yielded the 19 T cell receptor beta chains listed below, sequenced in a study of T cells in localized non-small cell lung cancer. Only in-frame clones appear in the TCRdb table, and some are missing; sequencing was by immunoSEQ multiplex PCR. Of over a thousand clones detected, 20% to 25% appear once; the ten largest clones hold around 10%. The material sequenced was normal lung tissue next to the tumor, taken before any cancer treatment. The receptors come from a female donor aged 60 or older with stage I lung adenocarcinoma.

By sample fraction, this clone is large. Other DNA sequences within the sample encode an identical CDR3. CDR3 sequence reads: CSVELQGTEAFF. The CDR3 DNA is TGCAGCGTTGAATTACAGGGCACTGAAGCTTTCTTT. The chain couples TRBV29-1 to TRBJ1-1; D is possibly TRBD1 (6 bases). Germline V gene sequence: CDR1 SQVTM, CDR2 ANQGSEA. The CDR3 runs to 12 residues. The V gene lost 2 bases and the J gene lost 4 bases, with 8 bases spanning the gap.

The rearrangement joins TRBV25-1 to TRBJ2-5; D perhaps matches TRBD1 (5 bases). V lost 2 bases and J lost 1, with 5 bases in between. The germline gives CDR1 MGHDK, CDR2 SYGVNS. There are 13 residues in the CDR3. The CDR3 DNA reads as TGTGCCAGCAGTGAACAGGGCCAAGAGACCCAGTACTTC. Its protein is CASSEQGQETQYF.

By proportion, this clone is large. The chain combines TRBV30 with TRBJ2-5, with 11 bases matching TRBD2. Losses at the gene ends were 1 base for V and 2 bases for J; bases not matched to a gene: 3. Germline loops: CDR1 GTSNPN, CDR2 SVGIG (reference sequence). This CDR3 region has 15 residues. The CDR3 coding sequence is TGTGCCTGGAGTGCGGGACTAGCGGAGCAAGAGACCCAGTACTTC. Translated: CAWSAGLAEQETQYF.

This clone was counted a few times. The chain couples TRBV6-8 to TRBJ1-1; TRBD1 aligns across 9 bases. The CDR3 has 16 amino acids. Germline V gene lookup returns CDR1 MNHGY and CDR2 SAAAGT. The V and J ends lost 5 bases and 7 bases, in that order; junction bases with no gene match: 14. CDR3 residues: CASSGSMGQGAREAFF. CDR3 nucleotide sequence: TGTGCCAGCAGTGGGTCTATGGGACAGGGTGCGCGTGAAGCTTTCTTT.

This clone was observed a handful of times. The genes are TRBV11-3 and TRBJ2-1; possible D gene TRBD2, 6 bases. Germline assignment: CDR1 SGHNT and CDR2 YENEEA. The V end lost 6 bases, the J end lost 8 bases, and 20 bases lay between the germline ends. This CDR3 region has 15 residues. The CDR3 nucleotides are TGTGCCAGCAGTCCGGGACCTTGGAGGGAGGATGAGCAGTTCTTC. It is translated as CASSPGPWREDEQFF.

V usage is TRBV30 and J usage is TRBJ1-5, with 7 bases aligning to TRBD1. J lost 1 base, V lost 5 bases, and 2 bases had no gene match. Germline-derived CDR1 and CDR2 are GTSNPN and SVGIG (reference sequence). CDR3 size: 13 residues. The CDR3 bases are TGTGCCTGGGCAGGGGGAAGCAATCAGCCCCAGCATTTT. It is translated as CAWAGGSNQPQHF.

The table lists this clone with a few counts. The rearrangement joins TRBV6-8 to TRBJ1-5, with D possibly being TRBD1 (5 bases). The CDR3 runs to 17 residues. Germline lookup yields CDR1 MNHGY and CDR2 SAAAGT. Trimming shortened V by 0 bases and J by 0 bases, and 12 bases separated the two germline ends. The CDR3 region has the DNA TGTGCCAGCAGTTACTCGATAGGGGTTGATAGCAATCAGCCCCAGCATTTT. Amino acid sequence: CASSYSIGVDSNQPQHF.

The V call is TRBV11-3, the J call TRBJ1-6; D is perhaps TRBD1 (5 bases). CDR3 length: 14 amino acids. The germline V and J ends were trimmed by 5 bases and 5 bases, with 10 bases remaining between them. The V gene's germline CDR1 is SGHNT and CDR2 YENEEA. CDR3 sequence reads: CASSLAGNNSPLHF. The CDR3, as DNA: TGTGCCAGCAGCCTGGCAGGGAATAATTCACCCCTCCACTTT.

The rearrangement uses TRBV7-7 and TRBJ1-4; a weak D match, TRBD1 (5 bases). Germline V gene data show CDR1 as SSHAT and CDR2 as FNYEAQ (reference sequence). The CDR3 totals 15 residues. The germline V and J ends were trimmed by 5 bases and 6 bases, with 16 bases remaining between them. For the CDR3, the DNA is TGTGCCAGCAGCATATATACGGGCAGGGATGAAAAACTGTTTTTT. Translated: CASSIYTGRDEKLFF.

This clone showed up just a few times. The chain has TRBV14 and TRBJ1-1; tentatively, D is TRBD1 (6 bases). This CDR3 region has 15 residues. Trimming cost V 1 base and J 1 base, with 10 bases left between them. The V gene's germline CDR1 is SGHDN and CDR2 FVKESK. The CDR3 protein is CASSQGAGANTEAFF. The CDR3 DNA reads as TGTGCCAGCAGCCAAGGGGCGGGGGCGAACACTGAAGCTTTCTTT.

V is TRBV11-3 and J is TRBJ2-3; D assignment may be TRBD1 or TRBD2 (6 bases each). The CDR3 contains 14 residues. The V and J ends lost 0 bases and 8 bases respectively, with 12 bases between them. Germline loops: CDR1 SGHNT, CDR2 YENEEA. CDR3 in DNA: TGTGCCAGCAGCTTAGATCGAGGGGGAGGTACGCAGTATTTT. As protein: CASSLDRGGGTQYF.

This clone is medium-sized within its sample. V and J are TRBV11-3 and TRBJ1-1; 9 bases line up with TRBD1. V was pared by 3 bases and J by 10 bases, with 15 bases of the junction left unmatched. The CDR3 covers 16 residues. CDR1 is SGHNT, CDR2 YENEEA, per germline. This CDR3 reads CASSLGPGQGGPGAFF. In DNA form, the CDR3 reads TGTGCCAGCAGCTTGGGCCCGGGACAGGGAGGGCCGGGAGCTTTCTTT.

This clone was seen a handful of times. The rearrangement links TRBV18 to TRBJ1-1; D is perhaps TRBD1 (6 bases). Germline lookup yields CDR1 KGHSH and CDR2 LQKENI. The CDR3 extends over 14 amino acids. Trimming removed 6 bases from V and 2 bases from J, with 13 bases in between. For the CDR3, the DNA is TGTGCCAGCTCCGTGGACAGAGTAAACACTGAAGCTTTCTTT. Amino acids: CASSVDRVNTEAFF. Variable domain in full (rest from reference TRBV18 and TRBJ1-1): NAGVMQNPRHLVRRRGQEARLRCSPMKGHSHVYWYRQLPEEGLKFMVYLQKENIIDESGMPKERFSAEFPKEGPSILRIQQVVRGDSAAYFCASSVDRVNTEAFFGQGTRLTVV.

The rearrangement joins TRBV15 to TRBJ2-3; TRBD1 matches 10 bases. CDR3 length: 16 residues. Germline CDR1 LNHNV, CDR2 YYDKDF (reference sequence). The trim removed 0 bases at V and 0 bases at J, leaving 0 bases unmatched. CDR3 sequence: CATSREGQGSTDTQYF. Here the CDR3 DNA reads TGTGCCACCAGCAGAGAGGGACAGGGGAGCACAGATACGCAGTATTTT.

The chain couples TRBV11-3 to TRBJ2-7; TRBD2 is a possible D gene (5 bases). Trimming removed 1 base from V and 6 bases from J, with 13 bases in between. There are 14 residues in the CDR3. Germline CDR1 is SGHNT and CDR2 is YENEEA. CDR3 loop: CASSLGTRGGEQYF. CDR3 in DNA: TGTGCCAGCAGCTTAGGGACTCGGGGTGGCGAGCAGTACTTC.

The chain is built from TRBV5-1 and TRBJ2-1; the match to TRBD2 covers 9 bases. The CDR3 extends over 17 amino acids. Germline-derived CDR1 and CDR2 are SGHRS and YFSETQ. After removal of 4 bases from V and 3 bases from J, the junction contained 11 bases not matched to a gene. CDR3 in amino acids: CASSRTLAGVDYNEQFF. The CDR3 DNA is TGCGCCAGCAGCAGGACCTTAGCGGGGGTGGACTACAATGAGCAGTTCTTC. Full variable domain (rest looked up from reference TRBV5-1 and TRBJ2-1): KAGVTQTPRYLIKTRGQQVTLSCSPISGHRSVSWYQQTPGQGLQFLFEYFSETQRNKGNFPGRFSGRQFSNSRSEMNVSTLELGDSALYLCASSRTLAGVDYNEQFFGPGTRLTVL.

There are a few counts of this clone. The rearrangement links TRBV6-8 to TRBJ2-1; possible D gene TRBD1, 6 bases. This CDR3 spans 15 amino acids. CDR1 MNHGY and CDR2 SAAAGT come from the germline V gene. Trimming stripped 6 bases from V and 9 bases from J, with 21 bases between. For the CDR3, the DNA is TGTGCCAGCAGAATCGTGTTGGGGGCGTTTGGTGAGCAGTTCTTC. Translation: CASRIVLGAFGEQFF.

The V gene is TRBV6-8, the J gene TRBJ1-1; D uncertain. There are 15 residues in the CDR3. Germline values: CDR1 MNHGY, CDR2 SAAAGT. Between the trimmed V and J ends, which lost 8 bases and 4 bases, there was a span of 20 bases. CDR3 region: CASGRRRARGTEAFF. The CDR3 bases are TGTGCCAGCGGGCGGCGAAGGGCCCGGGGCACTGAAGCTTTCTTT.

This clone was seen a few times. The rearrangement joins TRBV11-3 to TRBJ1-2; D not resolved. Trimming took 1 base from V and 5 from J, leaving 17 bases between them. The CDR3 totals 16 residues. The V gene's germline CDR1 is SGHNT and CDR2 YENEEA. The CDR3 DNA reads TGTGCCAGCAGCTTAGGCCAGTGGGAAAGGTCTTATGGCTACACCTTC. Its translation: CASSLGQWERSYGYTF.